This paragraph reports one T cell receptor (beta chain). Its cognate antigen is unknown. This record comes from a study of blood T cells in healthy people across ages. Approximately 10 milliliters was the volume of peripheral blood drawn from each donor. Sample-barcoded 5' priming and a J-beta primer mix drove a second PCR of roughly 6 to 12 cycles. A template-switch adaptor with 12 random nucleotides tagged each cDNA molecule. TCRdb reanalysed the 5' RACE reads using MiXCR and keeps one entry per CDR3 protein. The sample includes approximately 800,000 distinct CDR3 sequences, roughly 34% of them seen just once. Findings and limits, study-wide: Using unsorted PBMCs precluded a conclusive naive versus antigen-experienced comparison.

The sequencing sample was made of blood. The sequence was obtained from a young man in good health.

The CDR3 coding sequence is TGTGCCAGCAGTTTATCCCTTGGGACGTTCCAAGAGACCCAGTACTTC. This sequence encodes CASSLSLGTFQETQYF. This chain connects TRBV27 to TRBJ2-5, with D perhaps given as TRBD1 or TRBD2 (5 bases each). The germline V and J ends were trimmed by 0 bases and 1 base, with 12 bases remaining between them. The CDR3 is made up of 16 amino acids. The V gene's germline CDR1 is MNHEY and CDR2 SMNVEV (reference sequence).